This entry features one TCR beta chain sequence. Its specific antigen is unknown. It has no much larger one-base neighbor in the sample; base qualities were not kept. These data come from a study of cytomegalovirus exposure and HLA in healthy donors (dated by TCRdb to about 2017). Turning to the overall study: An earlier analysis of some 600 of the donors reported under 300 Gb of sequence data and around 100 million unique TCR beta sequences obtained from roughly 180 million T cells. HLA typing covered class I and class II loci at four-digit resolution. The study profiled the T cell repertoires of hundreds of subjects by immunosequencing and related them to cytomegalovirus serostatus. Across some 400 genotyped donors of the cohort, an average of about 240,000 unique TCR beta nucleotide sequences per donor were sequenced, and 15% to 20% of those sequences were non-productive. Several DR-DQ haplotypes were handled as single units for association and clustering because linkage in the cohort was strong. Along with the roughly 670-subject first cohort, a separate validation cohort of over a hundred different subjects was used. Donor age, sex, ethnicity and CMV serostatus were compiled together with the repertoire data. Every discovery cohort repertoire had been produced on one sequencing platform. Typing coverage varied by locus: about 629-630 donors for A, B, C, DRB1 and DQB1; about 520 for DQA1; about 590 for DPA1; fewer than 480 for DPB1. A later analysis re-analyzed previously published TCR beta repertoires from about 600 donors and added high-resolution HLA genotyping to study TCR occurrence patterns. Among the roughly 400 genotyped donors, approximately 81% belonged to the genetic ancestry cluster associated with self-reported Caucasian donors. Rather than using new phenotypic data, the later analysis identified candidate immune exposures from TCR beta sequences and from how often those sequences occurred across donors. In an earlier analysis of around 540 of the donors, high-throughput TCR beta sequencing was used to judge whether each TCR beta V gene segment behaved as functional or pseudogenic. An early release that covered some 640 HLA-typed donors contained approximately 300 gigabases of sequencing data and 65 million to 100 million unique TCR sequences. The study combined high-throughput TCR immunosequencing, statistical association of individual TCRs with disease status, and machine learning to predict cytomegalovirus infection status. Genome-wide SNP genotypes for about 65% of the roughly 670 donors were used in a later genetic analysis, which treated that subset as a discovery cohort. The study aimed to test whether signatures of past pathogen exposure could be identified by cataloging public T cell receptors. Results and caveats for the whole study, not just this receptor: In vitro tests confirmed that a few of the cytomegalovirus-associated TCR beta chains recognize cytomegalovirus antigens. An association between a missense DCLRE1C variant and V-gene and J-gene trimming of TCR beta chains was found in a later genetic analysis and replicated in an independent cohort. A later genetic analysis reported fewer N-insertions in productive TCRs among donors in an Asian-associated ancestry cluster than the 666-donor mean. In a later analysis, HLA-associated TCR beta chains were found to be more clonally expanded and to have lower generation probabilities than equally common non-associated chains. The authors suggested that the approach could potentially be generalized to other disease states and immunological phenotypes. The classifier was reported to diagnose cytomegalovirus status with high specificity and sensitivity in both the original and validation cohorts. Immune exposure information for the cohort was limited to CMV serostatus. The earlier analysis of about 600 of the donors excluded 15 to 20 rarely observed V segments, including chromosome 9 orphons, because counts were too low. A further reported finding was that TCR beta sequences accurately predicted the HLA-A and HLA-B alleles for most subjects in the first cohort. At a false discovery rate of 0.05, a later analysis linked some 18,000 TCR beta sequences to specific HLA alleles. Most CMV-associated TCR beta chains appeared to be HLA-restricted in a later analysis, and the HLA associations seemed to be driven largely by CMV exposure. The 87-base-pair reads could not distinguish some IMGT-functional V segments, including TRBV6-2 and TRBV6-3, so those segments were excluded. A total of 150 or so TCR beta chains were listed by the study as associated with cytomegalovirus. HLA typing was unavailable for some donors at each locus, so association tests used only the typed subset. Across donors, most TCR sequences were observed very rarely, whereas some public TCRs were present in many individuals. Several of the top co-occurrence clusters appeared to be linked to parvovirus B19, influenza, CMV and Epstein-Barr virus, according to a later analysis. Broadly in line with IMGT annotations, most TCR beta V segments showed up in productive rearrangements about 87% or about 30% of the time in an earlier analysis of 587 of the donors. A group of highly shared sequence variants was considered likely to be a technical artifact of the sequencing pipeline. Sequencing depth was assumed to be roughly uniform across donors in the presence/absence analyses, though that assumption may not hold. When HLA alleles, especially DR and DQ, strongly co-occurred, attributing TCR associations to individual alleles was difficult. Correlated functional status among segregating V segments might be attributable to linkage disequilibrium, but an unknown experimental factor could not be ruled out. A later analysis found that TCR association rates varied across HLA loci, with DRB1 alleles showing the most associated TCRs and HLA-C alleles the fewest. In this cohort, only TCR beta chains were sequenced, and detectable features were limited by the absence of alpha or paired-chain data.

The cohort comprised fewer than 750 healthy bone marrow donors. At the time of sampling, all cohort members were nominally healthy, though unrecorded immune exposures were likely present. The donor tested CMV seropositive and was one of the 289 seropositive cohort members. Every donor gave a peripheral blood sample, and the peripheral blood mononuclear cells from that sample were used for TCR beta sequencing. The Qiagen DNeasy Blood Extraction Kit was used to extract genomic DNA from the blood cell samples. Library preparation was by the immunoSEQ multiplex PCR assay. For the multiplex PCR, a mixture combining 60 forward primers for TCR Vbeta segments and 13 reverse primers for TCR Jbeta segments was used. The CDR3 region of rearranged TCR beta genes was amplified from genomic DNA by a multiplex PCR assay. Amplified TCR beta libraries were sequenced as 87-base-pair reads on the Illumina HiSeq System. As for how the authors treated the data: Across the 670 or so repertoires, a later analysis counted tens of millions of unique TCR beta chains, 9.5 million to 12 million of which were shared by at least two donors. To remove PCR and sequencing errors, raw reads were error-corrected and collapsed into unique sequences using a nearest-neighbor algorithm that merged closely related sequences. CDR3 sequences were aligned to IMGT reference sequences to assign V, D and J gene segments. Each retained sequence needed at least a six-nucleotide match to both a V gene segment and a J gene segment. Rearrangements were classified as productive when the CDR3 lacked stop codons and remained in frame with V and J, and all other rearrangements were classified as non-productive. CDR3 was defined according to IMGT convention as the region running from the second conserved V-encoded cysteine to the conserved J-encoded phenylalanine. Sequences without an unambiguous match to a single V gene segment were excluded from the earlier analysis of over 500 of the donors. In an earlier analysis of almost 600 of the donors, a V segment was called functional when productive rearrangements were above 56.7%, and segregating when the standard deviation between donors exceeded 5%. A statistical classification framework was built to diagnose cytomegalovirus status from the catalog of TCR beta chain sequences. In a later analysis, TCR nucleotide sequences were compared against IMGT/GENE-DB human TR gene sequences so that V and J genes could be assigned. In a later analysis, CDR3 sequences and most-parsimonious VDJ recombination scenarios were assigned using the TCRdist pipeline. A later analysis defined each TCR beta chain by its CDR3 amino acid sequence plus V-gene family, and excluded reads lacking a unique V-gene family. In a later analysis, several hundred highly shared, low-generation-probability nucleotide sequences were removed to address suspected cross-contamination and a sequencing artifact. For each public chain, a later analysis derived a clonal expansion index from normalized ranks of inferred template counts within each repertoire. A later analysis computed generation probabilities with a VDJ recombination model fitted to out-of-frame rearrangements, and checked the results against IGoR. In a later analysis, TCR-TCR, TCR-HLA and TCR-CMV co-occurrence was scored with hypergeometric tests, and a repertoire-size bias correction was applied to TCR pairs. To estimate false discovery rates, a later analysis permuted the HLA or CMV assignments 20 times. In a later analysis, co-occurring TCRs were grouped using DBSCAN, with TCRdist sequence similarity added in when clustering inside HLA-allele-positive subsets. Repertoires with fewer than 30,000 or more than 120,000 public chains, plus five repertoires with anomalous nucleotide sharing, were excluded from co-occurrence clustering. As stored in TCRdb, this immuneACCESS dataset retains in-frame rearrangements with V and J assigned. A fraction of the clones does not appear; measured against another copy, unresolved V genes explain less than half of the discrepancy, and the remainder lacks a known reason. The V and J calls and clone size come from that table; D and trimming were worked out from the DNA. The sample data list about 89,000 clones, and about 85% of these were observed just once. The top ten clonotypes cover about 7.2% of the sample.

Germline trimming amounts to 6 bases on V and 4 bases on J, with 6 as the count of junction bases outside the gene matches. The CDR1 and CDR2 encoded by the germline V gene are MDHEN and SYDVKM. The cysteine opens and the phenylalanine closes a CDR3 of 14 amino acids. Only CDR3 DNA remains: 42 bases, in frame from the first base. This receptor chain uses TRBV28 and TRBJ2-1; 7 middle bases align to TRBD1. Sequencing was carried out using PBMCs. This clonotype originated in a middle-aged man in good health and CMV-seropositive. The CDR3 protein: CASRPGQTYNEQFF. The bases are TGTGCCAGCAGGCCGGGACAGACATACAATGAGCAGTTCTTC.